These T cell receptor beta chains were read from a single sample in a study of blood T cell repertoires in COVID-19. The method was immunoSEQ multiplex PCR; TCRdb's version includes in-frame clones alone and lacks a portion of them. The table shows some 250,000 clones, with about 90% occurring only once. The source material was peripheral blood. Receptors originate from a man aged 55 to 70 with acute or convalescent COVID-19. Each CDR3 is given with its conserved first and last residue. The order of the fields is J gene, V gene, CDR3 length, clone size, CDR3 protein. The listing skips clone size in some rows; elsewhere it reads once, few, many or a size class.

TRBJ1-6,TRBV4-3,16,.,CASSQNLRDRSSPLHF
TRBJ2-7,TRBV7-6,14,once,CASSVLVGGDEQYF
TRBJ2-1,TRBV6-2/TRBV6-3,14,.,CASSRTDQANEQFF
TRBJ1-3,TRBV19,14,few,CASSSTGAGNTIYF
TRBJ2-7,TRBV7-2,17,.,CASSPTGLAGGYNEQYF
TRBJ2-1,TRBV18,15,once,CASSPGTGIYNEQFF
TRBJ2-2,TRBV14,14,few,CASSIRLKTGELFF
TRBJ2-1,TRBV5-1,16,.,CASSLAGPSSYNEQFF
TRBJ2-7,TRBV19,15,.,CASSMRWGVTYEQYF
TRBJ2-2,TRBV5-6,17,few,CASSLLQRGGYTGELFF
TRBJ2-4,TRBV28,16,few,CASSFVGQGAKNIQYF
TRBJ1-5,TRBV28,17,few,CASRVSQTGVGNQPQHF
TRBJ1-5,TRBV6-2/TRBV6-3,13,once,CASSLTNGQPQHF
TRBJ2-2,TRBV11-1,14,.,CASSTDRGTGELFF
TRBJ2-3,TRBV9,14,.,CASSVWGRTDTQYF
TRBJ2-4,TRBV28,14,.,CASSMTGMEHIQYF
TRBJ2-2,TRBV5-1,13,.,CASSPGQPRELFF
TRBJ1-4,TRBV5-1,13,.,CASSSSPGEKLFF
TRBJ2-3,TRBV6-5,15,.,CASTRTSGRTDTQYF
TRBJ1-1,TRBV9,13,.,CASSVRLGAEAFF
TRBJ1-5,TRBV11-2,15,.,CASSLGTAKNQPQHF
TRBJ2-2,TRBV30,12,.,CAWSIGVGELFF
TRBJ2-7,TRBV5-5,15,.,CASSLRGQQDYEQYF
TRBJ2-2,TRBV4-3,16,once,CASSHYRGSNTGELFF
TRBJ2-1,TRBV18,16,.,CASSPGAGGDNAEQFF
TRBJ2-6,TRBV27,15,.,CASSFGGVGANVLTF
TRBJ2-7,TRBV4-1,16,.,CASSQPGLAGDYEQYF
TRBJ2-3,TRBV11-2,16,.,CASSPSLRGGTDTQYF
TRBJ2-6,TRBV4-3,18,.,CASTKEVAGSSGANVLTF
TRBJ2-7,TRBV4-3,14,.,CASSPGLALYEQYF
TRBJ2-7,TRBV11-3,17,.,CASSLGTSGSASYEQYF
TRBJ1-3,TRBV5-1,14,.,CASSPGGTGNTIYF
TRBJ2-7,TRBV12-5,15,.,CASGPAGGTGYEQYF
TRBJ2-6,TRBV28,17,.,CASSLNRDRVGANVLTF
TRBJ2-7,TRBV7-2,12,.,CASSPWTFEQYF
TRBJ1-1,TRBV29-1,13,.,CSVDRGGGTEAFF
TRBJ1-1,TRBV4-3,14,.,CASSPSPDRGKAFF
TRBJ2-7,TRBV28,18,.,CASSDPGTGGRRTYEQYF
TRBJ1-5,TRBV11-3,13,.,CPRGDYSNQPQHF
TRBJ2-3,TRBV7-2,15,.,CASKQAGGGGDTQYF
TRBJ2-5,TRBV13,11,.,CASSLRGTQYF
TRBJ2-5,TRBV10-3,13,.,CAISGVLGETQYF
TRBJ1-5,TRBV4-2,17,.,CASSQAGQGASNQPQHF
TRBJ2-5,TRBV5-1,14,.,CASSLAGGQETQYF
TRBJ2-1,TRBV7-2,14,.,CASSFLEGGNEQFF
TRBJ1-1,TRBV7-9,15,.,CASSPRRGGNTEAFF
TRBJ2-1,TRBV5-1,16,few,CASSLETGTTYNEQFF
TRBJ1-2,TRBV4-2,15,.,CASSQGVYRTDGYTF